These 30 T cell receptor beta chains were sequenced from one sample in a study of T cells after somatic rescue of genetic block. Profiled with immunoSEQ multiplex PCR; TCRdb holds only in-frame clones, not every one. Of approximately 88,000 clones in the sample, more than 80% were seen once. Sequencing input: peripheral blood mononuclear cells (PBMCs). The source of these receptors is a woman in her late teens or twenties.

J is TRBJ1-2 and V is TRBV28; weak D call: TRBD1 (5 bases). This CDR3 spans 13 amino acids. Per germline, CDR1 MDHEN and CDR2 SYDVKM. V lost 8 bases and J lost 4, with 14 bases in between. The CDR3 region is CASRGDFLYGYTF. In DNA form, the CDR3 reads TGTGCCAGCCGGGGGGACTTTCTCTATGGCTACACCTTC.

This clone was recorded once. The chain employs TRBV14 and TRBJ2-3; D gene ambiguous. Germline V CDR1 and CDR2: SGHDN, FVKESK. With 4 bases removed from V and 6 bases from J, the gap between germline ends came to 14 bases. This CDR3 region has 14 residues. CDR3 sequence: CASSPKGSPDTQYF. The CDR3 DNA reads TGTGCCAGCAGCCCCAAGGGATCTCCCGATACGCAGTATTTT.

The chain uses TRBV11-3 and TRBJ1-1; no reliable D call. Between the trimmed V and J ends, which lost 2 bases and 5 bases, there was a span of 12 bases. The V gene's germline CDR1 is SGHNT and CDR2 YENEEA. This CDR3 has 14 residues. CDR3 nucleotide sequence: TGTGCCAGCAGCTTATTTCGCATGCGAACTGAAGCTTTCTTT. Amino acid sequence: CASSLFRMRTEAFF. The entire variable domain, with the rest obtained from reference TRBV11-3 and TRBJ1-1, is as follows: EAGVVQSPRYKIIEKKQPVAFWCNPISGHNTLYWYLQNLGQGPELLIRYENEEAVDDSQLPKDRFSAERLKGVDSTLKIQPAELGDSAVYLCASSLFRMRTEAFFGQGTRLTVV.

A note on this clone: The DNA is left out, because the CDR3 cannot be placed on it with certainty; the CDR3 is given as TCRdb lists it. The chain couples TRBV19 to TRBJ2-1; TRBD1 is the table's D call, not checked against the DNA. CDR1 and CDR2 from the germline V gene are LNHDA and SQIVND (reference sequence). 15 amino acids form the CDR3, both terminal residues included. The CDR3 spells CASSILARSYNEQFF.

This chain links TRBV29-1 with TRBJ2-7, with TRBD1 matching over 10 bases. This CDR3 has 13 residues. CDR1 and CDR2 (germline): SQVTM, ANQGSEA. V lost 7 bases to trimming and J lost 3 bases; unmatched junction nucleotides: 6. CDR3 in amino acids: CSASGTGVYEQYF. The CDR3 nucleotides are TGCAGCGCCTCCGGGACAGGGGTCTACGAGCAGTACTTC.

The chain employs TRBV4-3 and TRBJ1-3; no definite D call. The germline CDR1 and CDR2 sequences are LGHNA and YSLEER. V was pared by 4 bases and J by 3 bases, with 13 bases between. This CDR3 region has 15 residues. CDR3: CASSPEAHGGNTIYF. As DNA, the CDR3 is TGCGCCAGCAGCCCCGAGGCCCACGGTGGAAACACCATATATTTT.

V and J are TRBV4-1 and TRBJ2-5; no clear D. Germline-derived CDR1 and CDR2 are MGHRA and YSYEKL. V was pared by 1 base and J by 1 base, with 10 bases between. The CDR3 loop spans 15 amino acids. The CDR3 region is CASSQVRGPQETQYF. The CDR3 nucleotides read TGCGCCAGCAGCCAAGTACGTGGGCCCCAAGAGACCCAGTACTTC.

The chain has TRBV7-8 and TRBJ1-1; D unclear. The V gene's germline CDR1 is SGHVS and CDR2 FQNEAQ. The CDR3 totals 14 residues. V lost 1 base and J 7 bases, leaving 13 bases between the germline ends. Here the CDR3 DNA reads TGTGCCAGCAGCTTAGGGATTCAGCCGGGTGAAGCTTTCTTT. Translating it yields CASSLGIQPGEAFF.

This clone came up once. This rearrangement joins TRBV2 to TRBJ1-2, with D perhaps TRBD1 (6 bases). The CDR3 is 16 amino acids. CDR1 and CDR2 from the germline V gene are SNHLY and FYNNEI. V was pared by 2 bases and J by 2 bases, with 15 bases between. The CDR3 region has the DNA TGTGCCAGCAGTGAATTCTCGACAGGCATCAACTATGGCTACACCTTC. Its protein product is CASSEFSTGINYGYTF.

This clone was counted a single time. For the CDR3, the DNA is TGTGCCAGCAGCTATACCGGGGCCATCTACGAGCAGTACTTC. Protein: CASSYTGAIYEQYF. The chain is built from TRBV5-6 and TRBJ2-7; the D gene could be TRBD1 or TRBD2 (5 bases each). This CDR3 comprises 14 residues. V lost 3 bases to trimming and J lost 3 bases, with 13 bases between them. Germline V gene lookup returns CDR1 SGHDT and CDR2 YYEEEE.

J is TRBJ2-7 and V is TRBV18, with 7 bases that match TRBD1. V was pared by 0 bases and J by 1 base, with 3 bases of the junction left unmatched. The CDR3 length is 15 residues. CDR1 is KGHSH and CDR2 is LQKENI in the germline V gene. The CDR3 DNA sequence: TGTGCCAGCTCACCACCCCGGACAGGATCCTACGAGCAGTACTTC. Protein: CASSPPRTGSYEQYF.

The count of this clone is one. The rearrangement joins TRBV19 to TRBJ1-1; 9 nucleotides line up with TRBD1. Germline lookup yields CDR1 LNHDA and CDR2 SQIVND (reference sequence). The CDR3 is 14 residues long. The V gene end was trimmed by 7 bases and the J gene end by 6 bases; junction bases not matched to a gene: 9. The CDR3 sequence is CASIRDRAGAEAFF. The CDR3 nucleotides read TGTGCCAGTATTCGGGACAGGGCGGGGGCTGAAGCTTTCTTT.

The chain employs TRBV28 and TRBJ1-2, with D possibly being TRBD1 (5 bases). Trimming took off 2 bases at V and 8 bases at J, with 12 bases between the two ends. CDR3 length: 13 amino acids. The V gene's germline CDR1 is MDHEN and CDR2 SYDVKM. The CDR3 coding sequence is TGTGCCAGCAGTTTAAGGGGTCCTTTCGGCTACACCTTC. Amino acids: CASSLRGPFGYTF.

In DNA form, the CDR3 reads TGTGCCAGCAGCTTTTGGCAGGGGTTCAAGCAGTTCTTC. Amino acids: CASSFWQGFKQFF. The chain recombines TRBV11-2 with TRBJ2-1, with D tentatively TRBD1 (6 bases). V was pared by 3 bases and J by 11 bases, with 14 bases between. CDR3 length equals 13 residues. Germline values: CDR1 SGHAT, CDR2 FQNNGV.

CDR3 nucleotide sequence: TGTGCCGTCAAACAGGGAGTAGGGACAGGGGAACCCGGGGAGCTGTTTTTT. Translation: CAVKQGVGTGEPGELFF. This rearrangement joins TRBV10-3 to TRBJ2-2; 10 nucleotides agree with TRBD1. The J segment lost 6 bases and the V segment lost 11 bases, leaving 18 bases of the junction unmatched. The CDR3 consists of 17 residues. The germline V gene has CDR1 ENHRY and CDR2 SYGVKD.

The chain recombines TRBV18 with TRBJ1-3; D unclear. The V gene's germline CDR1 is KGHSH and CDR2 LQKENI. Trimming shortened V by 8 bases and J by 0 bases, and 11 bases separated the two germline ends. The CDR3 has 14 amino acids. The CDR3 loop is CASRTASSGNTIYF. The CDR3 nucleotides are TGTGCCAGCCGGACGGCCAGCTCTGGAAACACCATATATTTT.

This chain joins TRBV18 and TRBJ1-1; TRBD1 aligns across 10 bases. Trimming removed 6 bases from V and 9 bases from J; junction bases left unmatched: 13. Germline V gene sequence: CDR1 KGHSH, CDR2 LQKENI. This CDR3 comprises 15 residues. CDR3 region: CASSPRTGGRLQAFF. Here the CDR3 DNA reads TGTGCCAGCTCCCCCCGGACAGGGGGGAGGTTACAAGCTTTCTTT.

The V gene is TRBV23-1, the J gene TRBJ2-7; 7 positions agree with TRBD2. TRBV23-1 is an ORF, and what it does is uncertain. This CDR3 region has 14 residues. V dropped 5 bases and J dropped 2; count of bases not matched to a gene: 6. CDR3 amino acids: CASSAGRGTYEQYF. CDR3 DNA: TGCGCCAGCAGTGCAGGGCGGGGGACCTACGAGCAGTACTTC.

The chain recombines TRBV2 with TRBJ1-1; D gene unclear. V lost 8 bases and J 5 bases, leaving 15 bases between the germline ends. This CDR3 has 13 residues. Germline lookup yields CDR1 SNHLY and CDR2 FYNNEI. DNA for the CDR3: TGTGCCAGCCTTTTCCGAGGAGGTACTGAAGCTTTCTTT. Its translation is CASLFRGGTEAFF.

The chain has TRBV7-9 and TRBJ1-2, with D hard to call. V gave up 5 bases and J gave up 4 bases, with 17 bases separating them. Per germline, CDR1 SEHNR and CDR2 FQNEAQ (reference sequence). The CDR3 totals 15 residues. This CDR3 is CASSLWSQGVYGYTF. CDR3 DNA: TGTGCCAGCAGCCTCTGGTCCCAAGGCGTCTATGGCTACACCTTC.

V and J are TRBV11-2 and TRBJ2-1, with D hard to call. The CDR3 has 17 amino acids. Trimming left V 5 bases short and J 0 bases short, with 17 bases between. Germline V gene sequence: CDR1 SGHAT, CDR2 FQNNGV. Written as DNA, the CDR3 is TGTGCCAGCAGCCCCTCCCTGGCGAAAAGCTCCTACAATGAGCAGTTCTTC. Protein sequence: CASSPSLAKSSYNEQFF.

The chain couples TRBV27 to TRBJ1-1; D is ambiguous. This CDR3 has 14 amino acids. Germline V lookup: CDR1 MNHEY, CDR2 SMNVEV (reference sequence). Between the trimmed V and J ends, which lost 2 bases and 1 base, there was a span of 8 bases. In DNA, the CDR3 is TGTGCCAGCAGTTTAGGCAGACCGAACACTGAAGCTTTCTTT. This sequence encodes CASSLGRPNTEAFF.

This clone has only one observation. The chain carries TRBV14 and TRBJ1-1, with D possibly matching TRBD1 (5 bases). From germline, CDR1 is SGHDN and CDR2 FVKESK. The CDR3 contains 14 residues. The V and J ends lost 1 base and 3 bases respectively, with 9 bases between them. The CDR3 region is CASSQAGGYTEAFF. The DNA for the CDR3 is TGTGCCAGCAGCCAAGCGGGGGGATACACTGAAGCTTTCTTT.

Here the CDR3 reads CATRRRPSYNEQFF. The CDR3 nucleotides read TGTGCCACCAGACGGCGTCCCTCCTACAATGAGCAGTTCTTC. The rearrangement joins TRBV27 to TRBJ2-1, with no clear D. Per germline, CDR1 MNHEY and CDR2 SMNVEV (reference sequence). Trimming took 10 bases from V and 0 from J, leaving 13 bases between them. This CDR3 comprises 14 residues.

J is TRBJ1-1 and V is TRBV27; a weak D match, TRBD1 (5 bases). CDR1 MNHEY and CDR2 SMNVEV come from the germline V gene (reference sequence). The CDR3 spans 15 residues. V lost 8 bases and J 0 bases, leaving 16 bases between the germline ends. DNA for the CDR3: TGTGCCAGCCGATCTGGGGCAGGGATGAACACTGAAGCTTTCTTT. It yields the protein CASRSGAGMNTEAFF.

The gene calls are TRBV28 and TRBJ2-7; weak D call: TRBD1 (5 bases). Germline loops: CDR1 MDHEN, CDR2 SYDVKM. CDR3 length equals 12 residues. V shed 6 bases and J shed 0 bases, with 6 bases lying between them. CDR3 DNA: TGTGCCAGCAGGGACACCTCCTACGAGCAGTACTTC. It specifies CASRDTSYEQYF.

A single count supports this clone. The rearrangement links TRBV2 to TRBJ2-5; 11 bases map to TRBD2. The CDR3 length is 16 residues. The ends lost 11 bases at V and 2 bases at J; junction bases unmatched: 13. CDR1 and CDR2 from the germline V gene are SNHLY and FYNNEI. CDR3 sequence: CAGTSGSFLEQETQYF. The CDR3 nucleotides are TGTGCCGGAACTAGCGGGAGCTTTTTGGAGCAAGAGACCCAGTACTTC.

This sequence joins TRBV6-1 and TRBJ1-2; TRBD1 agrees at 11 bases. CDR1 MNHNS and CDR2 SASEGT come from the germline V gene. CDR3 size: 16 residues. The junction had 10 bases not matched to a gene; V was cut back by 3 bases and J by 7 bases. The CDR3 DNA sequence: TGTGCCAGCAGTGACCCCCTCCGGGACAGGGGGGGTGGCTACACCTTC. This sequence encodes CASSDPLRDRGGGYTF.

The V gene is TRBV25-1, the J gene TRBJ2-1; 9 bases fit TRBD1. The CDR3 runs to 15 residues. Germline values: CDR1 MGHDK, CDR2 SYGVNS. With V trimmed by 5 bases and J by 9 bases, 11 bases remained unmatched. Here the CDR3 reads CASSRQGTGYGEQFF. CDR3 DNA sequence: TGTGCCAGCAGTCGCCAAGGGACAGGGTATGGTGAGCAGTTCTTC.

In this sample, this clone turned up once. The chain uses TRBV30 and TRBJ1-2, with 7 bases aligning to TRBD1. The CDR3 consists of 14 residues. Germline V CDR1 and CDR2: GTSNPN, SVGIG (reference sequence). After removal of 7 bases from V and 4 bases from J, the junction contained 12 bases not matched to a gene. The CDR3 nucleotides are TGTGCCTCTTCCTCGGGGACAGACCCCTATGGCTACACCTTC. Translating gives CASSSGTDPYGYTF.